A selection of T cell receptor beta chains follows, all from one sample in a study of T-cell reconstitution after alpha-beta-depleted transplantation in children. A single record per CDR3 protein comes from TCRdb applying MiXCR to the PCR reads. The sample comprises some 640,000 distinct CDR3 sequences, roughly 17% of which are singletons, and 0.9% to 1.2% rests with the top ten. The sample consisted of PBMCs from the stem cell graft donor, taken from the stem cell graft. These receptors were obtained from a human donor who donated a stem cell graft to a child with acute myeloid leukemia. Each CDR3 is given with its conserved first and last residue. A D gene is named only where the DNA matches it firmly. Clone size is not always given. Where it is, it says once, few, many or a class for expanded clones.

TRBJ1-2 - many TRBV12-3/TRBV12-4 CASSRTDRRNYGYTF TGTGCCAGCAGTCGGACTGATAGGAGGAACTATGGCTACACCTTC
TRBJ1-5 - many TRBV20-1 CSAGGRVNQPQHF TGCAGTGCTGGGGGCAGGGTGAATCAGCCCCAGCATTTT
TRBJ1-5 - many TRBV20-1 CSARASRALEEHSNQPQHF TGCAGTGCTAGAGCCTCCAGGGCATTGGAGGAGCATAGCAATCAGCCCCAGCATTTT
TRBJ1-6 - many TRBV20-1 CSARGDSNSPLHF TGCAGTGCTAGAGGGGATTCTAATTCACCCCTCCACTTT
TRBJ2-5 - many TRBV4-3 CASSHRAGYQETQYF TGCGCCAGCAGCCATCGGGCTGGGTACCAAGAGACCCAGTACTTC
TRBJ1-1 TRBD1 many TRBV29-1 CSARRQGANTEAFF TGCAGCGCCCGAAGACAGGGTGCGAACACTGAAGCTTTCTTT
TRBJ2-4 - many TRBV10-3 CAISGGTASAKNIQYF TGTGCCATCAGTGGCGGGACAGCTTCAGCCAAAAACATTCAGTACTTC
TRBJ2-7 - - TRBV4-3 CASSQQGLDHEQYF TGCGCCAGCAGCCAACAGGGGTTGGATCACGAGCAGTACTTC
TRBJ1-6 - - TRBV4-2 CASSQATAGSPLHF TGTGCCAGCAGCCAAGCAACGGCAGGTTCACCCCTCCACTTT
TRBJ2-1 TRBD2 - TRBV20-1 CSAKGTSGGQPYNEQFF TGCAGTGCTAAAGGGACTAGCGGGGGGCAGCCCTACAATGAGCAGTTCTTC
TRBJ1-6 - many TRBV5-1 CASSFRGSQFHSPLHF TGCGCCAGCAGCTTCCGTGGGAGCCAGTTCCATTCACCCCTCCACTTT
TRBJ1-2 TRBD1 once TRBV4-2 CARSPGTGNYGYTF TGTGCCAGGAGCCCCGGGACAGGAAACTATGGCTACACCTTC
TRBJ1-2 - many TRBV20-1 CSARGGDRILTNYGYTF TGCAGTGCTAGAGGAGGGGATCGGATACTAACTAACTATGGCTACACCTTC
TRBJ2-3 - many TRBV20-1 CSARAGSTDTQYF TGCAGTGCTAGAGCGGGGAGTACAGATACGCAGTATTTT
TRBJ2-2 - few TRBV5-6 CASSWRLTGELFF TGTGCCAGCAGCTGGCGGCTAACCGGGGAGCTGTTTTTT
TRBJ2-3 TRBD1 - TRBV12-3/TRBV12-4 CASSASGQVGVTQYF TGTGCCAGCAGTGCATCGGGACAGGTGGGGGTTACGCAGTATTTT